This T cell receptor beta chain stems from a study of response to subunit inactivated influenza vaccine. This clonotype was seen a handful of times. Its antigen is as yet unknown. V trimming: 2 bases; J trimming: 4 bases; junction bases outside the gene matches: 16. Germline assignment: CDR1 SQVTM and CDR2 ANQGSEA. CDR3 length: 17 amino acids. TCRdb reprocessed the RT-PCR reads with MiXCR, giving one entry per CDR3 protein. The sample shows 590,000 or so distinct CDR3 sequences, 12% to 15% of them seen only once. Study-wide points: Authors suggested each seasonal influenza vaccination recruits few new T cells.

This chain links TRBV29-1 with TRBJ1-1; TRBD1 matches at 7 bases. This TCR came from a man aged 45-60 years who received an inactivated influenza vaccine. Sequencing was performed on PBMCs from blood, taken about 14 days before vaccination. CDR3 residues: CSVESTGPLFMSTEAFF. DNA for the CDR3: TGCAGCGTTGAATCGACAGGGCCGCTATTTATGAGCACTGAAGCTTTCTTT.